Only one count was recorded for the clone carrying this TCR beta chain. Regarding treatment: randomized to nivolumab then ipilimumab (arm A) or the reverse (arm B). PBMC sorting kept live CD3+CD8+ cells without CD19 or CD56. These data originate in a study of sequential checkpoint blockade in melanoma. Study background: Both treatment sequences were followed by maintenance nivolumab.

Only in-frame clones appear in the TCRdb table, and some are missing; sequencing was by immunoSEQ multiplex PCR. The sample includes fewer than 13,000 clones, about three quarters of them seen just once. The CDR3 has 18 residues. The germline CDR1 and CDR2 sequences are SGHRS and YFSETQ. Trimming removed 5 bases from V and 3 bases from J; junction bases left unmatched: 15. The rearrangement joins TRBV5-1 to TRBJ2-3; TRBD1 aligns across 10 bases. This material consisted of CD8+ T cells sorted from blood (inferred from file names), taken from a patient given nivolumab and ipilimumab in sequence. This TCR was recovered from a human donor with melanoma. The CDR3: CASSPPGQGTEETDTQYF. The CDR3 bases are TGCGCCAGCAGTCCCCCGGGACAGGGGACAGAGGAGACAGATACGCAGTATTTT.